This T cell receptor beta chain was observed in a study of cytomegalovirus exposure and HLA in healthy donors (dated by TCRdb to about 2017). About the full investigation: The 666 repertoires of the first cohort and the approximately 110 validation repertoires were produced on the same platform, according to a later analysis. To predict cytomegalovirus infection status, the study brought together high-throughput TCR immunosequencing, statistical association of individual TCRs with disease status, and machine learning. A separate validation cohort of more than 100 different subjects was used in addition to the roughly 640-subject first cohort. The study was designed to test whether signatures of past pathogen exposure could be identified by cataloging public T cell receptors.

The method behind the library was the immunoSEQ multiplex PCR assay. Per the original workflow: A statistical classification framework was developed to diagnose cytomegalovirus status using the catalog of TCR beta chain sequences. Here the immuneACCESS table is served through TCRdb, limited to in-frame sequences with V and J called. Missing clones are a known gap in these copies; in checked studies unresolved V genes cover under half, and the rest lacks a known reason. V and J calls plus clone size are reproduced from that table; the DNA served to infer D and trimming. The sample has some 260,000 clones on record, roughly 87% of them singletons. In total, the top ten clones hold around 11% of the sample. The donors were included in the validation cohort of over a hundred subjects, a group kept apart from the roughly 700-subject first cohort. Worth noting for this clone: The clone's antigen remains unknown. Base qualities are not recorded, but no much larger clone differs from it by a single base.

Taken from cysteine to phenylalanine, the CDR3 has 14 residues. Only CDR3 DNA remains: 42 bases, in frame from the first base. Via the germline V gene, CDR1 is MNHNS and CDR2 SASEGT. The V and J ends are trimmed by 8 bases and 3 bases, leaving 13 bases between them. Overall study outcomes, separate from this receptor: All 120 or so repertoires were used to score co-occurrence in the validation cohort in a later analysis, because that analysis had no HLA typing for the cohort. In a later analysis, TCRs clustered in the first cohort were found to also tend to co-occur in the roughly 130 validation repertoires, with roughly 93% of cluster scores above 0. Across donors, most TCR sequences were observed very rarely, whereas some public TCRs were present in many individuals. According to the authors, the approach could potentially be generalized to other disease states and immunological phenotypes. A total of 150 to 200 TCR beta chains were listed by the study as associated with cytomegalovirus. The classifier was reported to diagnose cytomegalovirus status with high specificity and sensitivity in both the original cohort and the validation cohort. A few of the identified cytomegalovirus-associated TCR beta chains were confirmed in vitro to be specific for cytomegalovirus antigens.

The sequence joins TRBV6-1 to TRBJ1-4; the D region possibly corresponds to TRBD1 (6 bases align). The sequenced sample consisted of PBMCs. This TCR derives from a man younger than 30 in good health and CMV-seropositive. The CDR3 corresponds to CASVWGQANEKLFF. The DNA sequence reads TGTGCCAGCGTATGGGGGCAAGCTAATGAAAAACTGTTTTTT.